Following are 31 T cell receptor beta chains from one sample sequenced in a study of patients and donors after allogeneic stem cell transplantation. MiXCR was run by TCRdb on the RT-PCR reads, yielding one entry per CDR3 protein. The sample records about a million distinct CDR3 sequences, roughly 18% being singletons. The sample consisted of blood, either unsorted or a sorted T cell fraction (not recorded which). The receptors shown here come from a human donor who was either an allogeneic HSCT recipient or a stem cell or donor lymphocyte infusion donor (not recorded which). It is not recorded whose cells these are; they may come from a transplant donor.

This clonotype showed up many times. Here the CDR3 DNA reads TGCGCCAGCAGCTTGGGGGGACCGGGAAACACTGAAGCTTTCTTT. This translates into CASSLGGPGNTEAFF. The V gene is TRBV5-1, the J gene TRBJ1-1, with D perhaps matching TRBD1 (5 bases). V was shortened by 0 bases and J by 2 bases, with 11 bases between the two germline ends. Germline CDR1 SGHRS, CDR2 YFSETQ. The CDR3 runs 15 residues. The full variable domain, rest sourced from reference TRBV5-1 and TRBJ1-1, is KAGVTQTPRYLIKTRGQQVTLSCSPISGHRSVSWYQQTPGQGLQFLFEYFSETQRNKGNFPGRFSGRQFSNSRSEMNVSTLELGDSALYLCASSLGGPGNTEAFFGQGTRLTVV.

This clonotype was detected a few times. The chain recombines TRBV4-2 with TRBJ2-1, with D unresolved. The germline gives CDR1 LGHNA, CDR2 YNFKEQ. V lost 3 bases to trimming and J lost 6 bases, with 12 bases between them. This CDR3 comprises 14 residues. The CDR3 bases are TGTGCCAGCAGCCATTTCGCGGACCTCAATGAGCAGTTCTTC. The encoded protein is CASSHFADLNEQFF.

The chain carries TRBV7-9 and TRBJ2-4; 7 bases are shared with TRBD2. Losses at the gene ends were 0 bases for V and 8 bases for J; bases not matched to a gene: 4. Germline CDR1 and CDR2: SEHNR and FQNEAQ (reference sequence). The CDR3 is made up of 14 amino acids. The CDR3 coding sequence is TGTGCCAGCAGCTTAGCAGGGGCGGGAGACATTCAGTACTTC. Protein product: CASSLAGAGDIQYF.

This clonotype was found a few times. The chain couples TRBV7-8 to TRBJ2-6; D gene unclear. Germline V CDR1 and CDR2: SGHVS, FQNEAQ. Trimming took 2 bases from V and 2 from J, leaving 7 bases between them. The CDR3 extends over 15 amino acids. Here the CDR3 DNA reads TGTGCCAGCAGCTTATTTCTCCCTGGGGCCAACGTCCTGACTTTC. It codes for CASSLFLPGANVLTF.

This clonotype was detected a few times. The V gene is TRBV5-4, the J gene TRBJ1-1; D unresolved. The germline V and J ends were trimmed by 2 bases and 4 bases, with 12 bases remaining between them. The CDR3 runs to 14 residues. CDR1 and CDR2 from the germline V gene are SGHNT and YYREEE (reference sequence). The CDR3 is CASSLNQVGTEAFF. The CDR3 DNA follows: TGTGCCAGCAGCTTAAATCAGGTTGGCACTGAAGCTTTCTTT.

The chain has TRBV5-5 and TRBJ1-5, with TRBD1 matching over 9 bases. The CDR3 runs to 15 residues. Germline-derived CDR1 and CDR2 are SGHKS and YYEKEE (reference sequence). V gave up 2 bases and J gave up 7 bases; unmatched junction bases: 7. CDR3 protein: CASSFQRDRVQPQHF. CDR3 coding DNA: TGTGCCAGCAGCTTTCAAAGGGACAGGGTGCAGCCCCAGCATTTT.

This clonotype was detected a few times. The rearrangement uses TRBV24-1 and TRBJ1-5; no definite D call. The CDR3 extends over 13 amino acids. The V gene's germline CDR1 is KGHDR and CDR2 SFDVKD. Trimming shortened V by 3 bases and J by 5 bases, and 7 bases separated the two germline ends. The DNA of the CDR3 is TGTGCCACCAGTGATCAGCAGGATCAGCCCCAGCATTTT. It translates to CATSDQQDQPQHF.

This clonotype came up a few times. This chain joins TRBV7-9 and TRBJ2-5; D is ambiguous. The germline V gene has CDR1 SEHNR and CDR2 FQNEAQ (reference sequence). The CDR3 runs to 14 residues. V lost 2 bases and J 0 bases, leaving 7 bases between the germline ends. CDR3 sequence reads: CASSLRTDQETQYF. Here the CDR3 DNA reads TGTGCCAGCAGCTTAAGGACCGACCAAGAGACCCAGTACTTC.

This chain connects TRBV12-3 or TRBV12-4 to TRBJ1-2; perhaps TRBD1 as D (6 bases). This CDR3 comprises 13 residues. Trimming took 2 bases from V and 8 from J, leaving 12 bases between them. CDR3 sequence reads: CASSLTGPPGYTF. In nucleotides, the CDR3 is TGTGCCAGCAGTTTAACAGGGCCCCCAGGCTACACCTTC.

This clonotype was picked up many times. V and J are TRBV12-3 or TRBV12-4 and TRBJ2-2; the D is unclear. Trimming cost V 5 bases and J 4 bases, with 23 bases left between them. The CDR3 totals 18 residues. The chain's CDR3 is CASSPNIETALGTGELFF. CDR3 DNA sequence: TGTGCCAGCAGTCCGAATATCGAGACTGCACTGGGCACCGGGGAGCTGTTTTTT.

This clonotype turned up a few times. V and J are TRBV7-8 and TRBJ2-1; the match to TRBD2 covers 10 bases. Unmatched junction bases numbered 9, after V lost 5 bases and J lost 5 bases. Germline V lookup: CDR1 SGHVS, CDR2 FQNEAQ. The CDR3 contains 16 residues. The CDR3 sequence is CASSRPSGRGDNEQFF. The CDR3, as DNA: TGTGCCAGCAGCCGACCTAGCGGGAGAGGAGACAATGAGCAGTTCTTC.

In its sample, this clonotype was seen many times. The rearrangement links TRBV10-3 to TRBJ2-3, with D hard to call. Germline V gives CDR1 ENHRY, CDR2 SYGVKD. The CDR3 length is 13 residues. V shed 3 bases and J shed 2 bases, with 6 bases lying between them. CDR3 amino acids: CAISEQNTDTQYF. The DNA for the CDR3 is TGTGCCATCAGTGAACAGAACACAGATACGCAGTATTTT.

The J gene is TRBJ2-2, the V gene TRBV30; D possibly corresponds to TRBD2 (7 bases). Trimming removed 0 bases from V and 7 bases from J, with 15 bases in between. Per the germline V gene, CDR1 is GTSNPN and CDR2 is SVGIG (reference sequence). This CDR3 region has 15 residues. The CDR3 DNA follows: TGTGCCTGGAGTGTAGGGGGGAGGGTCGTCGGGGAGCTGTTTTTT. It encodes CAWSVGGRVVGELFF.

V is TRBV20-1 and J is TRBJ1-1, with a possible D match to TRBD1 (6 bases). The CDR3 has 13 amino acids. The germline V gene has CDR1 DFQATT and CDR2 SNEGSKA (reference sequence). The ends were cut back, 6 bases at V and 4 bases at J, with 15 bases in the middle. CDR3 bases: TGCAGTGCCCCGAGGGGGGGTATCACTGAAGCTTTCTTT. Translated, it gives CSAPRGGITEAFF.

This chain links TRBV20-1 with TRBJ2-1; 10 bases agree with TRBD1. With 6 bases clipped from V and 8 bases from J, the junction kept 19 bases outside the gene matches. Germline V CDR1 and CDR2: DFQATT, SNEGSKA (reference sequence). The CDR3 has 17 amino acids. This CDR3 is CSAEPLRDRGIEDEQFF. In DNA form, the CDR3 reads TGCAGTGCGGAACCACTAAGGGACAGGGGAATCGAGGATGAGCAGTTCTTC.

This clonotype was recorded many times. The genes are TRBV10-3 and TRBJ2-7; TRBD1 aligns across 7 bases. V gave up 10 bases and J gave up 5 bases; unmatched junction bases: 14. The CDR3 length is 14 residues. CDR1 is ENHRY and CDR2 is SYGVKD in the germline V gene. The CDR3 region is CATTKTGLIHEQYF. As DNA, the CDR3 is TGTGCCACCACCAAGACAGGGCTGATACACGAGCAGTACTTC.

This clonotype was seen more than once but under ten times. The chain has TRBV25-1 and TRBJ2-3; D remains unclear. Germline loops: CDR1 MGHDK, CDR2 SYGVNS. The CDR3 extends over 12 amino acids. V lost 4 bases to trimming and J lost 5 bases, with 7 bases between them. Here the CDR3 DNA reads TGTGCCAGCAGTGTTCACGGAGATACGCAGTATTTT. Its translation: CASSVHGDTQYF. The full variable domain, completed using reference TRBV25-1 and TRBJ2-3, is EADIYQTPRYLVIGTGKKITLECSQTMGHDKMYWYQQDPGMELHLIHYSYGVNSTEKGDLSSESTVSRIRTEHFPLTLESARPSHTSQYLCASSVHGDTQYFGPGTRLTVL.

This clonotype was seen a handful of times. The DNA of the CDR3 is TGTGCCAGCAGCCAAGGGGTTCAGGTGAACACTGAAGCTTTCTTT. This translates into CASSQGVQVNTEAFF. The rearrangement links TRBV3-1 to TRBJ1-1, with D unresolved. The CDR3 extends over 15 amino acids. V lost 1 base, J lost 0 bases, and 9 bases lay in between. Germline CDR1 and CDR2: LGHDT and YNNKEL (reference sequence).

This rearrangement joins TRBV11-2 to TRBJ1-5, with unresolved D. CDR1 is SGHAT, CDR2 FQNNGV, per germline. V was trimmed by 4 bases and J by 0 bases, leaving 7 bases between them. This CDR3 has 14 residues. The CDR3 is CASSWRDSNQPQHF. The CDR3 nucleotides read TGTGCCAGCAGCTGGAGGGATAGCAATCAGCCCCAGCATTTT.

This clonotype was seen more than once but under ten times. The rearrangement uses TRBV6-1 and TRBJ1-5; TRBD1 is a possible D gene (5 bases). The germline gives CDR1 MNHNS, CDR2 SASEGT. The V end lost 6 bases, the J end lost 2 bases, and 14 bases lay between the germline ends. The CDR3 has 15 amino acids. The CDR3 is CASSRGGSGNQPQHF. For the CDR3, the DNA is TGTGCCAGCAGCCGTGGGGGAAGTGGCAATCAGCCCCAGCATTTT.

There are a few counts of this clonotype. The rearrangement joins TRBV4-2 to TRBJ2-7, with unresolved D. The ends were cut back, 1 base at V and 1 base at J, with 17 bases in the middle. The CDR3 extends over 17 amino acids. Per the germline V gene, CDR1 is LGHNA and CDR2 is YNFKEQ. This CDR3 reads CASSQGAIVGNSYEQYF. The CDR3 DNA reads TGTGCCAGCAGCCAAGGGGCCATTGTGGGGAATTCCTACGAGCAGTACTTC.

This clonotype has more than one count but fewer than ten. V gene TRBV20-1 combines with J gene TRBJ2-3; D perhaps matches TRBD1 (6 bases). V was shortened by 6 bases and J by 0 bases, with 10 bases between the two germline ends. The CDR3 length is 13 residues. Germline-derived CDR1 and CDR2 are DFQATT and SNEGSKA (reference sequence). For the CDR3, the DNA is TGCAGTGCATGGACAGATAGCACAGATACGCAGTATTTT. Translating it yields CSAWTDSTDTQYF.

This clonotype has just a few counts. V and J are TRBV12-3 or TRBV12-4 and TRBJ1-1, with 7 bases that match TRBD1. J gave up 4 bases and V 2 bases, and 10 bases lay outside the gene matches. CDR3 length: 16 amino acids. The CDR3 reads CASSLSGLRDSTEAFF. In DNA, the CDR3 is TGTGCCAGCAGTTTAAGTGGCCTACGGGACAGCACTGAAGCTTTCTTT.

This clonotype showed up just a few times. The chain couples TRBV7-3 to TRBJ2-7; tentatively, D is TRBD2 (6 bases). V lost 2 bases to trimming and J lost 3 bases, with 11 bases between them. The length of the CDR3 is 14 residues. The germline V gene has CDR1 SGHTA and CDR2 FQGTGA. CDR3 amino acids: CASSLGRGFYEQYF. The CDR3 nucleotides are TGTGCCAGCAGCTTAGGACGGGGGTTCTACGAGCAGTACTTC.

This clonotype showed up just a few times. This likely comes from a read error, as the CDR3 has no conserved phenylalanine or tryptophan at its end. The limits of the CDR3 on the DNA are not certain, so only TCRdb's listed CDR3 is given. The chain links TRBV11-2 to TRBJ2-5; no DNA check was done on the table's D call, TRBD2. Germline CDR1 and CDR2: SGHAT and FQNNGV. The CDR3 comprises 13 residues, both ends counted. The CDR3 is CASSLDWASPILL.

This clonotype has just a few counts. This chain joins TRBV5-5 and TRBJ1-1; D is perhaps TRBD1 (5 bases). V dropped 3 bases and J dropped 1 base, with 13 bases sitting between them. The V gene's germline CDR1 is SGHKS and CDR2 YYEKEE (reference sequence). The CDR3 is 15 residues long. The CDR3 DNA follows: TGTGCCAGCAGCTGGGACCCCCCCCCGAACACTGAAGCTTTCTTT. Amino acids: CASSWDPPPNTEAFF.

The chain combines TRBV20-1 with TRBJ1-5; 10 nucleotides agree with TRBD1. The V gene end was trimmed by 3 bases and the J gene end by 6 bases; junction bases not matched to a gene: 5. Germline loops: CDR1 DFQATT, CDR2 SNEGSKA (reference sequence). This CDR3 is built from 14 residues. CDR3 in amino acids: CSARRWTGGQPQHF. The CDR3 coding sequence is TGCAGTGCTAGGAGGTGGACAGGGGGTCAGCCCCAGCATTTT.

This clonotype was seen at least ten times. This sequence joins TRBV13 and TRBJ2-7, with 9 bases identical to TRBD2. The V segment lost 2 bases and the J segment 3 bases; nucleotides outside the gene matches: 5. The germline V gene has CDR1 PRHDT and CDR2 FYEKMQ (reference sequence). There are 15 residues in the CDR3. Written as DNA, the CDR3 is TGTGCCAGCAGCTTACAACTAGCGGGTTACTACGAGCAGTACTTC. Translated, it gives CASSLQLAGYYEQYF.

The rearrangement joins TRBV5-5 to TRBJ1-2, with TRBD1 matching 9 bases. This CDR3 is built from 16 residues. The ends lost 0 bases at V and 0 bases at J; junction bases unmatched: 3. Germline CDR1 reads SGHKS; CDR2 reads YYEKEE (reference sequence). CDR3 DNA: TGTGCCAGCAGCTTGGACAGGACAGGGGCTAACTATGGCTACACCTTC. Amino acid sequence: CASSLDRTGANYGYTF.

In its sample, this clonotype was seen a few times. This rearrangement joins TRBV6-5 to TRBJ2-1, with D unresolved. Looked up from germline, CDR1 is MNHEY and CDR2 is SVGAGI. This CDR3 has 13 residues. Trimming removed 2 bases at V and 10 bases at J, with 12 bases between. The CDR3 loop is CASSYHSEGEQFF. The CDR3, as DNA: TGTGCCAGCAGTTACCACTCCGAAGGGGAGCAGTTCTTC.

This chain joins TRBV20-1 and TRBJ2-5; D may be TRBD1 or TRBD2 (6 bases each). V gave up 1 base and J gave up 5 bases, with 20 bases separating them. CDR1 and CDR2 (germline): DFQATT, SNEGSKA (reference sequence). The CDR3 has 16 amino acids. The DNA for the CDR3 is TGCAGTGCTAGAGCCGACGGGGGCGTCGGTCGGGAGACCCAGTACTTC. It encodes CSARADGGVGRETQYF.